These 27 T cell receptor beta chains originate from one sample sequenced in a study of T cells in Graves' hyperthyroidism and ophthalmopathy. Researchers amplified the TCR beta CDR3 regions from RNA transcripts. Researchers ran a first-round RT-PCR on the TCR CDR3 using the HTBI primer set. MiXCR was run by TCRdb on the multiplex PCR reads, yielding one entry per CDR3 protein. The sample gives about 210,000 distinct CDR3 sequences, over 15% of which show up once; 50% is in the top ten. Sequenced: blood. The receptor set was obtained from a man in his forties or fifties with Graves' hyperthyroidism.

The V gene is TRBV4-1, the J gene TRBJ1-4; no clear D gene. The CDR3 contains 15 residues. Germline V gene sequence: CDR1 MGHRA, CDR2 YSYEKL. Trimming shortened V by 7 bases and J by 8 bases, and 20 bases separated the two germline ends. CDR3 sequence reads: CASKPLRRRGEKLFF. The CDR3 DNA reads TGCGCCAGCAAGCCTTTACGGAGGAGAGGAGAAAAACTGTTTTTT.

Many counts were recorded for this clonotype. J is TRBJ2-1 and V is TRBV6-1; TRBD2 matches 14 bases. Germline V CDR1 and CDR2: MNHNS, SASEGT. The CDR3 runs to 15 residues. V gave up 6 bases and J gave up 10 bases; unmatched junction bases: 8. CDR3 sequence (DNA): TGTGCCAGCAGGGCCGGGACTAGCGGGAGCAGAGAGCAGTTCTTC. This codes for CASRAGTSGSREQFF.

This clonotype appeared many times. The chain is built from TRBV20-1 and TRBJ2-3, with 10 bases lining up with TRBD2. V lost 2 bases, J lost 1 base, and 3 bases stayed unmatched. Germline lookup yields CDR1 DFQATT and CDR2 SNEGSKA (reference sequence). This CDR3 has 15 residues. The CDR3 DNA follows: TGCAGTGCTAGACGGCTAGCGGGGGGCACAGATACGCAGTATTTT. Translation: CSARRLAGGTDTQYF.

This chain links TRBV4-1 with TRBJ2-1, with D perhaps matching TRBD1 or TRBD2 (6 bases each). Germline V gene sequence: CDR1 MGHRA, CDR2 YSYEKL. The CDR3 length is 18 residues. V was clipped by 0 bases and J by 0 bases, with 15 bases between them. CDR3 nucleotide sequence: TGCGCCAGCAGCCAAGATCTGGGGGGACAAGGCTCCTACAATGAGCAGTTCTTC. Its protein product is CASSQDLGGQGSYNEQFF.

This clonotype has at least ten counts. The CDR3 bases are TGCAGTGCGCCGGGACAGGGACGAGAGACCCAGTACTTC. Encoded protein: CSAPGQGRETQYF. The chain recombines TRBV20-1 with TRBJ2-5, with 9 bases fitting TRBD1. Germline V lookup: CDR1 DFQATT, CDR2 SNEGSKA (reference sequence). With V trimmed by 6 bases and J by 4 bases, 6 bases remained unmatched. This CDR3 has 13 amino acids.

This clonotype was observed many times. This chain joins TRBV29-1 and TRBJ1-2; D may be TRBD1 (5 bases). The CDR3 loop spans 12 amino acids. The V end was cut by 7 bases, the J end by 0 bases, with 9 bases between. CDR1 and CDR2 (germline): SQVTM, ANQGSEA. CDR3 protein: CSGGLANYGYTF. Here the CDR3 DNA reads TGCAGCGGGGGGTTAGCTAACTATGGCTACACCTTC.

This clonotype was counted ten times or more. The chain employs TRBV20-1 and TRBJ1-2; 7 nucleotides line up with TRBD1. The CDR3 is 13 residues long. Germline lookup yields CDR1 DFQATT and CDR2 SNEGSKA (reference sequence). With V trimmed by 6 bases and J by 8 bases, 12 bases remained unmatched. The CDR3 region has the DNA TGCAGTGCCCCAGACAGGGCTTCGCGAGGCTACACCTTC. Its protein product is CSAPDRASRGYTF.

This clonotype was recorded many times. V and J are TRBV28 and TRBJ2-3; TRBD2 matches at 10 bases. The junction had 10 bases not matched to a gene; V was cut back by 3 bases and J by 4 bases. Per the germline V gene, CDR1 is MDHEN and CDR2 is SYDVKM. This CDR3 comprises 17 residues. Here the CDR3 DNA reads TGTGCCAGCAGTTTTTTGACTAGCGGGCTTAGGGCAGATACGCAGTATTTT. Translation: CASSFLTSGLRADTQYF.

This clonotype occurred a few times. V gene TRBV29-1 combines with J gene TRBJ2-3; D is tentatively TRBD1 or TRBD2 (5 bases each). CDR3 length: 12 amino acids. Trimming removed 4 bases at V and 3 bases at J, with 8 bases between. The germline gives CDR1 SQVTM, CDR2 ANQGSEA. The DNA of the CDR3 is TGCAGCGTTGGGGGACCAACAGATACGCAGTATTTT. Amino acid sequence: CSVGGPTDTQYF.

This chain connects TRBV19 to TRBJ2-1; TRBD1 matches at 8 bases. With 10 bases clipped from V and 5 bases from J, the junction kept 10 bases outside the gene matches. This CDR3 is 14 amino acids long. Germline CDR1 LNHDA, CDR2 SQIVND (reference sequence). CDR3 protein: CATKLRGLDNEQFF. The CDR3, as DNA: TGTGCCACTAAACTCAGGGGGCTCGACAATGAGCAGTTCTTC.

This clonotype was seen repeatedly, ten times or more. The chain combines TRBV6-1 with TRBJ2-1, with 10 bases lining up with TRBD1. The CDR3 has 14 amino acids. Germline CDR1 MNHNS, CDR2 SASEGT. Trimming at V came to 5 bases and at J to 8 bases, leaving 6 bases not matched to a gene. The CDR3 DNA reads as TGTGCCAGCAGTCAGGGACAGGGGTTCGATGAGCAGTTCTTC. Its translation: CASSQGQGFDEQFF.

At least ten counts were recorded for this clonotype. The rearrangement joins TRBV7-8 to TRBJ2-3; TRBD2 matches 9 bases. CDR3 length: 16 amino acids. CDR1 and CDR2 from the germline V gene are SGHVS and FQNEAQ. Trimming cost V 4 bases and J 3 bases; bases outside gene matches: 8. In DNA, the CDR3 is TGTGCCAGCAGCTCAAACCCTAGCGGGAATACAGATACGCAGTATTTT. It yields the protein CASSSNPSGNTDTQYF. Drawing the rest from reference TRBV7-8 and TRBJ2-3, the complete variable domain is GAGVSQSPRYKVAKRGQDVALRCDPISGHVSLFWYQQALGQGPEFLTYFQNEAQLDKSGLPSDRFFAERPEGSVSTLKIQRTQQEDSAVYLCASSSNPSGNTDTQYFGPGTRLTVL.

At least ten counts were recorded for this clonotype. This chain uses TRBV7-9 with TRBJ2-7; the D gene could be TRBD1 or TRBD2 (5 bases each). Germline CDR1 reads SEHNR; CDR2 reads FQNEAQ (reference sequence). Deletions cut 3 bases from V and 6 bases from J, with 6 bases between. There are 11 residues in the CDR3. The DNA for the CDR3 is TGTGCCAGCAGCTTTGGGGGCGAGCAGTACTTC. Its translation: CASSFGGEQYF.

The rearrangement joins TRBV7-8 to TRBJ2-2; perhaps TRBD2 as D (6 bases). Germline V CDR1 and CDR2: SGHVS, FQNEAQ. The CDR3 sequence is 19 residues long. The germline V and J ends were trimmed by 7 bases and 3 bases, with 27 bases remaining between them. The CDR3 DNA sequence: TGTGCCAGCACCTCCCTCGGGATCCCGGGCAGGGAGGACACCGGGGAGCTGTTTTTT. Residues: CASTSLGIPGREDTGELFF.

There are many counts of this clonotype. The rearrangement joins TRBV28 to TRBJ2-5, with D possibly TRBD1 on 5 matching bases. The V and J ends lost 3 bases and 5 bases respectively, with 13 bases between them. The germline gives CDR1 MDHEN, CDR2 SYDVKM. There are 14 residues in the CDR3. As DNA, the CDR3 is TGTGCCAGCAGTTTCAGCCAGGGTTTTGAGACCCAGTACTTC. This codes for CASSFSQGFETQYF.

This clonotype has only a few counts. The chain links TRBV12-3 or TRBV12-4 to TRBJ2-2; 7 bases are a match to TRBD1. Trimming cost V 5 bases and J 1 base; bases outside gene matches: 7. The CDR3 is made up of 16 amino acids. The chain's CDR3 is CASSKDRVENTGELFF. CDR3 DNA sequence: TGTGCCAGCAGTAAAGACAGGGTGGAGAACACCGGGGAGCTGTTTTTT.

This clonotype was found many times. The V and J genes are TRBV5-1 and TRBJ1-2; D remains ambiguous. The V end was cut by 0 bases, the J end by 2 bases, with 5 bases between. Per germline, CDR1 SGHRS and CDR2 YFSETQ. This CDR3 has 13 amino acids. CDR3 DNA: TGCGCCAGCAGCTTGGTTCCGAACTATGGCTACACCTTC. Its protein product is CASSLVPNYGYTF.

This clonotype was recorded a few times. The chain links TRBV6-1 to TRBJ1-2; tentative D call: TRBD1 (5 bases). The V gene lost 2 bases and the J gene lost 5 bases, with 12 bases spanning the gap. CDR1 and CDR2 (germline): MNHNS, SASEGT. CDR3 length: 14 amino acids. The CDR3 region has the DNA TGTGCCAGCAGTGAACAGGGAAATCTTTATGGCTACACCTTC. It translates to CASSEQGNLYGYTF.

CDR3 DNA sequence: TGTGCCATCAGTGAGGGCCTGCTAGCGGGAGGGCTGGATACGCAGTATTTT. This sequence encodes CAISEGLLAGGLDTQYF. The chain joins TRBV10-3 to TRBJ2-3, with 12 nucleotides matching TRBD2. V lost 2 bases to trimming and J lost 6 bases; unmatched junction nucleotides: 9. The CDR3 extends over 17 amino acids. Germline assignment: CDR1 ENHRY and CDR2 SYGVKD.

This clonotype appeared once. Mismatch with germline at one junction end may stem from a read error. The V gene is TRBV7-2, the J gene TRBJ2-1; D remains ambiguous. This CDR3 comprises 11 residues. The germline V gene has CDR1 SGHTA and CDR2 FQGNSA. CDR3 nucleotides: TGTGCCAGCAGCCTTTACAATGAGCGGTTCTTC. It codes for CASSLYNERFF.

Notes on this clonotype: This may be a read error: a much more frequent sequence differs by one nucleotide. CDR3 residues: CASSERQGAYNGQFF. CDR3 bases: TGTGCCAGCAGTGAAAGACAGGGGGCCTACAATGGGCAGTTCTTC. This chain uses TRBV6-1 with TRBJ2-1, with 10 bases fitting TRBD1. The CDR3 totals 15 residues. CDR1 is MNHNS, CDR2 SASEGT, per germline.

This clonotype has a count of ten or more. The chain uses TRBV18 and TRBJ2-3; TRBD2 matches at 8 bases. V shed 0 bases and J 1 base; nucleotides not matched to a gene: 0. CDR3 length: 15 amino acids. Germline values: CDR1 KGHSH, CDR2 LQKENI. The CDR3 protein is CASSPPGLGTDTQYF. Written as DNA, the CDR3 is TGTGCCAGCTCACCACCGGGACTAGGCACAGATACGCAGTATTTT. Full variable domain (missing parts from reference TRBV18 and TRBJ2-3): NAGVMQNPRHLVRRRGQEARLRCSPMKGHSHVYWYRQLPEEGLKFMVYLQKENIIDESGMPKERFSAEFPKEGPSILRIQQVVRGDSAAYFCASSPPGLGTDTQYFGPGTRLTVL.

This clonotype was recorded at least ten times. The CDR3 reads CASSQTAGDTQYF. The CDR3, as DNA: TGTGCCAGCAGCCAAACTGCTGGGGATACGCAGTATTTT. J is TRBJ2-3 and V is TRBV3-1; no reliable D call. CDR1 LGHDT and CDR2 YNNKEL come from the germline V gene (reference sequence). Trimming took off 2 bases at V and 6 bases at J, with 9 bases between the two ends. The CDR3 is 13 residues long.

The sample holds a few counts of this clonotype. CDR3 sequence (DNA): TGCGCCAGCAGCCAGCAACCGGGACAGGGACTTTACGAGCAGTACTTC. Encoded protein: CASSQQPGQGLYEQYF. This chain joins TRBV4-1 and TRBJ2-7, with 9 bases that match TRBD1. Trimming at V came to 3 bases and at J to 4 bases, leaving 10 bases not matched to a gene. The CDR3 length is 16 residues. Looked up from germline, CDR1 is MGHRA and CDR2 is YSYEKL.

The J gene is TRBJ2-7, the V gene TRBV20-1; D remains ambiguous. The germline V gene has CDR1 DFQATT and CDR2 SNEGSKA (reference sequence). V was clipped by 3 bases and J by 3 bases, with 6 bases between them. The CDR3 extends over 11 amino acids. The CDR3: CSASTGYEQYF. The CDR3 DNA is TGCAGTGCTAGTACGGGCTACGAGCAGTACTTC.

For the CDR3, the DNA is TGTGCCAGCAGTTACTTGTCGGGGCCCCACAATGAGCAGTTCTTC. This gives the protein CASSYLSGPHNEQFF. The J gene is TRBJ2-1, the V gene TRBV6-2 or TRBV6-3; D is possibly TRBD1 or TRBD2 (5 bases each). The V end was cut by 1 base, the J end by 5 bases, with 12 bases between. CDR1 MNHEY and CDR2 SVGEGT come from the germline V gene. This CDR3 has 15 residues.

This clonotype occurred a few times. This rearrangement joins TRBV28 to TRBJ2-2; TRBD2 aligns across 14 bases. This CDR3 region has 17 residues. J was trimmed by 3 bases and V by 6 bases; bases with no gene match: 6. Germline V CDR1 and CDR2: MDHEN, SYDVKM. The CDR3 region has the DNA TGTGCCAGCAGCCTGGGACTAGCGGGAGTCTACACCGGGGAGCTGTTTTTT. This gives the protein CASSLGLAGVYTGELFF.